The clone carrying this T cell receptor beta chain was detected only a few times. The V gene end was trimmed by 5 bases and the J gene end by 12 bases; junction bases not matched to a gene: 11. The length of the CDR3 is 14 residues. In germline, CDR1 is DFQATT, CDR2 SNEGSKA (reference sequence). The entry originates in a study of T cells in Graves' hyperthyroidism and ophthalmopathy. The investigators amplified TCR beta CDR3 regions from RNA transcripts. Researchers ran a first-round RT-PCR on the TCR CDR3 using the HTBI primer set. One entry per CDR3 protein, called by TCRdb with MiXCR from the multiplex PCR reads. The sample includes about 59,000 distinct CDR3 sequences, 53% seen only once; the top ten take about 3.3%.

The receptor comes from a woman between 55 and 75 years old with Graves' ophthalmopathy. V usage is TRBV20-1 and J usage is TRBJ2-1; TRBD1 agrees at 12 bases. The sample comprised blood. The CDR3: CSAWDRGPADTQFF. The CDR3 DNA is TGCAGTGCTTGGGACAGGGGGCCCGCAGATACGCAGTTCTTC.